These 20 T cell receptor beta chains came from one sample sequenced in a study of CD8 T cells in Susac syndrome. RNA totalling roughly 0.45 to 1 ug underwent reverse transcription with random hexamers. TCRdb re-called the immunoSEQ multiplex PCR reads through MiXCR, storing one row per CDR3 protein. The data contain 150,000 to 180,000 distinct CDR3 sequences, about 94% of them singletons. The sequenced sample consisted of CD8+ T cells from PBMCs. The receptors stem from a human donor with multiple sclerosis.

This chain uses TRBV7-9 with TRBJ2-3; TRBD2 aligns across 9 bases. After removal of 2 bases from V and 0 bases from J, the junction contained 6 bases not matched to a gene. Germline V gene sequence: CDR1 SEHNR, CDR2 FQNEAQ (reference sequence). This CDR3 has 17 amino acids. As DNA, the CDR3 is TGTGCCAGCAGCTTAAGTCCCCTAGCGGGGAGCACAGATACGCAGTATTTT. It encodes CASSLSPLAGSTDTQYF.

This chain links TRBV29-1 with TRBJ2-6; 10 bases map to TRBD2. The CDR3 totals 17 residues. Germline assignment: CDR1 SQVTM and CDR2 ANQGSEA. Unmatched junction bases numbered 4, after V lost 0 bases and J lost 2 bases. The chain's CDR3 is CSVEDQRGGAGANVLTF. In DNA form, the CDR3 reads TGCAGCGTTGAAGATCAGCGGGGGGGCGCTGGGGCCAACGTCCTGACTTTC.

This clonotype was observed a single time. This chain links TRBV4-1 with TRBJ2-5; D tentatively fits TRBD1 or TRBD2 (5 bases each). The V end was cut by 10 bases, the J end by 1 base, with 10 bases between. CDR3 length: 12 residues. Per the germline V gene, CDR1 is MGHRA and CDR2 is YSYEKL. The CDR3 nucleotides are TGCGCCACCGGGACGGCCCAAGAGACCCAGTACTTC. It is translated as CATGTAQETQYF.

V gene TRBV27 combines with J gene TRBJ2-2; 8 bases match TRBD2. CDR1 and CDR2 (germline): MNHEY, SMNVEV (reference sequence). Unmatched junction bases numbered 4, after V lost 7 bases and J lost 0 bases. The CDR3 has 15 amino acids. CDR3 sequence reads: CASIPGGANTGELFF. DNA of the CDR3: TGTGCCAGCATACCCGGGGGGGCGAACACCGGGGAGCTGTTTTTT.

The CDR3 DNA is TGCAGTGCTAGTGGAGCGGGGTCGGAACAAGAGACCCAGTACTTC. Protein: CSASGAGSEQETQYF. The V and J genes are TRBV20-1 and TRBJ2-5, with 7 bases aligning to TRBD2. Germline lookup yields CDR1 DFQATT and CDR2 SNEGSKA (reference sequence). Losses at the gene ends were 3 bases for V and 2 bases for J; bases not matched to a gene: 9. The CDR3 has 15 amino acids.

The chain joins TRBV14 to TRBJ1-2; tentative D call: TRBD1 (6 bases). The CDR3 has 13 amino acids. V dropped 2 bases and J dropped 8 bases, with 12 bases sitting between them. Germline values: CDR1 SGHDN, CDR2 FVKESK. The CDR3: CASSQRTVGGYTF. For the CDR3, the DNA is TGTGCCAGCAGCCAACGGACAGTCGGGGGCTACACCTTC.

This clonotype was detected once. The CDR3 DNA reads as TGTGCCAGCAGCTCGACGGGCCACCGGGAGCTGTTTTTT. As protein: CASSSTGHRELFF. The chain carries TRBV11-2 and TRBJ2-2; no clear D. The CDR3 contains 13 residues. CDR1 and CDR2 (germline): SGHAT, FQNNGV. V was trimmed by 4 bases and J by 9 bases, leaving 12 bases between them.

This clonotype was observed once. The V gene is TRBV20-1, the J gene TRBJ2-1; no clear D. Between the trimmed V and J ends, which lost 7 bases and 6 bases, there was a span of 7 bases. The germline gives CDR1 DFQATT, CDR2 SNEGSKA (reference sequence). This CDR3 is 10 amino acids long. Here the CDR3 reads CSVPRNEQFF. CDR3 nucleotides: TGCAGTGTGCCCCGCAATGAGCAGTTCTTC.

J is TRBJ1-1 and V is TRBV2; D remains unclear. CDR1 is SNHLY and CDR2 is FYNNEI in the germline V gene. V was trimmed by 5 bases and J by 0 bases, leaving 10 bases between them. CDR3 length equals 14 residues. In DNA form, the CDR3 reads TGTGCCAGCAGTCAAGGGCAGATGAACACTGAAGCTTTCTTT. As protein: CASSQGQMNTEAFF.

The rearrangement joins TRBV29-1 to TRBJ2-7; TRBD1 matches at 9 bases. The CDR3 sequence is 16 residues long. Germline V gives CDR1 SQVTM, CDR2 ANQGSEA. The V and J ends lost 6 bases and 0 bases, in that order; junction bases with no gene match: 12. The CDR3 nucleotides are TGCAGCGTCGTCCCGGGACAGGGAGAAAGCTCCTACGAGCAGTACTTC. Its translation is CSVVPGQGESSYEQYF.

The chain couples TRBV27 to TRBJ1-5, with D possibly TRBD1 on 5 matching bases. Trimming pared 3 bases from V and 7 bases from J, leaving 13 bases between. Germline V gene data show CDR1 as MNHEY and CDR2 as SMNVEV (reference sequence). The CDR3 runs to 14 residues. The CDR3 protein is CASSFQGGGQPQHF. The CDR3 coding sequence is TGTGCCAGCAGTTTTCAGGGTGGGGGACAGCCCCAGCATTTT.

This chain uses TRBV3-1 with TRBJ2-7; the match to TRBD2 covers 7 bases. The CDR3 is 13 amino acids. Germline CDR1 LGHDT, CDR2 YNNKEL (reference sequence). Trimming cost V 1 base and J 6 bases; bases outside gene matches: 3. CDR3 nucleotides: TGTGCCAGCAGCCAAGCTACTAGCGCCGAGCAGTACTTC. It encodes CASSQATSAEQYF.

The chain has TRBV29-1 and TRBJ1-4, with D unresolved. V lost 0 bases and J 5 bases, leaving 16 bases between the germline ends. Germline CDR1 reads SQVTM; CDR2 reads ANQGSEA. The CDR3 length is 16 residues. The CDR3 here is CSVEDPNGPANEKLFF. The CDR3 DNA is TGCAGCGTTGAAGACCCAAACGGACCGGCGAATGAAAAACTGTTTTTT. The whole variable domain, remainder taken from reference TRBV29-1 and TRBJ1-4, is SAVISQKPSRDICQRGTSLTIQCQVDSQVTMMFWYRQQPGQSLTLIATANQGSEATYESGFVIDKFPISRPNLTFSTLTVSNMSPEDSSIYLCSVEDPNGPANEKLFFGSGTQLSVL.

V usage is TRBV4-1 and J usage is TRBJ2-7; D gene uncertain. V was cut by 1 base and J by 2 bases, with 6 bases left in between. Germline loops: CDR1 MGHRA, CDR2 YSYEKL. The CDR3 extends over 13 amino acids. In DNA, the CDR3 is TGCGCCAGCAGCCAAGGACAAACCTACGAGCAGTACTTC. This codes for CASSQGQTYEQYF.

The V and J genes are TRBV29-1 and TRBJ2-3, with D possibly matching TRBD2 (6 bases). Trimming stripped 7 bases from V and 0 bases from J, with 14 bases between. The CDR3 is 14 amino acids. The germline CDR1 and CDR2 sequences are SQVTM and ANQGSEA. The CDR3 DNA reads as TGCAGCGGAGATAGCGGAATCAGCACAGATACGCAGTATTTT. Translated: CSGDSGISTDTQYF.

V and J are TRBV6-2 or TRBV6-3 and TRBJ2-1, with 8 bases that match TRBD1. V was clipped by 8 bases and J by 7 bases; unmatched bases: 7. CDR1 is MNHEY, CDR2 SVGEGT, per germline. The CDR3 runs 13 residues. The CDR3 is CASYGQGRNEQFF. DNA of the CDR3: TGTGCCAGCTACGGACAGGGTAGGAATGAGCAGTTCTTC.

The count of this clonotype is one. The V call is TRBV30, the J call TRBJ1-1; TRBD1 matches 7 bases. Germline V gene lookup returns CDR1 GTSNPN and CDR2 SVGIG (reference sequence). Germline trimming cut 5 bases from V and 5 bases from J; bases unmatched to any gene: 14. This CDR3 comprises 15 residues. CDR3 protein: CAWGQEQGPETEAFF. The CDR3 bases are TGTGCCTGGGGACAGGAACAGGGGCCGGAGACTGAAGCTTTCTTT.

The J gene is TRBJ2-7, the V gene TRBV7-9; possible D gene TRBD1, 6 bases. CDR1 is SEHNR and CDR2 is FQNEAQ in the germline V gene (reference sequence). CDR3 size: 13 residues. Trimming left V 6 bases short and J 0 bases short, with 9 bases between. CDR3 amino acids: CASRKQGSYEQYF. The CDR3, as DNA: TGTGCCAGCAGAAAACAGGGCTCCTACGAGCAGTACTTC.

This chain uses TRBV7-9 with TRBJ1-6; the D gene is possibly TRBD1 (6 bases). The CDR3 has 17 residues. V lost 5 bases, J lost 11 bases, and 25 bases lay in between. Looked up from germline, CDR1 is SEHNR and CDR2 is FQNEAQ (reference sequence). The CDR3 region is CASSPSTGTGKRAPLHF. The CDR3 DNA follows: TGTGCCAGCAGCCCTAGTACAGGGACGGGGAAAAGGGCACCCCTCCACTTT.

This clonotype appeared once. This chain joins TRBV7-9 and TRBJ1-1, with D hard to call. With 2 bases removed from V and 4 bases from J, the gap between germline ends came to 5 bases. The germline V gene has CDR1 SEHNR and CDR2 FQNEAQ (reference sequence). The CDR3 totals 12 residues. The CDR3 sequence is CASSLNPTEAFF. The DNA for the CDR3 is TGTGCCAGCAGCTTAAACCCCACTGAAGCTTTCTTT.